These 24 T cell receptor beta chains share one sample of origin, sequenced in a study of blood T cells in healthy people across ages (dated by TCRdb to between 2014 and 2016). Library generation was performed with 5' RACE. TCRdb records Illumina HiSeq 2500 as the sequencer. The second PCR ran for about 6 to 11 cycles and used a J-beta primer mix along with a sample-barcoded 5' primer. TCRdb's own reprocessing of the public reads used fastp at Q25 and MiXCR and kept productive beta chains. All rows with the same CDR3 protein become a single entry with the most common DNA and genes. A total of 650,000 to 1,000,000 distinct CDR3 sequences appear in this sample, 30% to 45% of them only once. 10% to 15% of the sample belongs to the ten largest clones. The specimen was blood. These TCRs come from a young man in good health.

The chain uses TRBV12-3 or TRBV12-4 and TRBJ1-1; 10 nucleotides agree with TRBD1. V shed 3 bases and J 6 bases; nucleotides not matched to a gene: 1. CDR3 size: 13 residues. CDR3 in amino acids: CASSLTGGPEAFF. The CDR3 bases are TGTGCCAGCAGTTTGACAGGGGGCCCTGAAGCTTTCTTT.

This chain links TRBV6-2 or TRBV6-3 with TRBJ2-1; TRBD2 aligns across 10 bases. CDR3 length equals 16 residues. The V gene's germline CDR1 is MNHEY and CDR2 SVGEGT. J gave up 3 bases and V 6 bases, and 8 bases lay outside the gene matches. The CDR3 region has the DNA TGTGCCAGCAGCCCAGCTAGCGGGGGAATCTACAATGAGCAGTTCTTC. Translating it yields CASSPASGGIYNEQFF.

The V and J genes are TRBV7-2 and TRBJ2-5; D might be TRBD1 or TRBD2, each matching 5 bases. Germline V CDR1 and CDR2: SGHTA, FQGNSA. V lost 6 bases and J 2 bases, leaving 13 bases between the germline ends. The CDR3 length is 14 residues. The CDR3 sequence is CASSEGPFQETQYF. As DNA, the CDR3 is TGTGCCAGCAGTGAGGGGCCTTTTCAAGAGACCCAGTACTTC.

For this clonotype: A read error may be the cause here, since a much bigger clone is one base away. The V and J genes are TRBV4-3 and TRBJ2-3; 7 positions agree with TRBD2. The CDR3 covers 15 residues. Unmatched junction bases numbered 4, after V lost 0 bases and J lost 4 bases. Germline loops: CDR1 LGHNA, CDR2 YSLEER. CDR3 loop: CASSQETSMPDTQYF. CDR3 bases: TGCGCCAGCAGCCAAGAGACTAGCATGCCAGATACGCAGTATTTT.

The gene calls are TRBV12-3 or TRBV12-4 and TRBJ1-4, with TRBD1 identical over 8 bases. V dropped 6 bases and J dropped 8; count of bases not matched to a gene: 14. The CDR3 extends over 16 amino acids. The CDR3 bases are TGTGCCAGCAGCCCCGGGCCACAGGGGGTGCGCGAAAAACTGTTTTTT. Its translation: CASSPGPQGVREKLFF.

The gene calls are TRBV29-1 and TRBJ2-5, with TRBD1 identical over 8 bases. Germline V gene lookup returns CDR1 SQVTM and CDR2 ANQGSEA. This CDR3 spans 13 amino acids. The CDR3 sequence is CSSGTGGRDEQYF. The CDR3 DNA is TGCAGTTCCGGGACAGGAGGTAGGGATGAGCAGTACTTC.

The CDR3 DNA reads TGTGCCAGCAGCTTGGGGGGGCTTACTAACTATGGCTACACCTTC. This gives the protein CASSLGGLTNYGYTF. The genes are TRBV7-9 and TRBJ1-2; TRBD1 is a possible D gene (6 bases). The ends were cut back, 3 bases at V and 0 bases at J, with 11 bases in the middle. The germline gives CDR1 SEHNR, CDR2 FQNEAQ (reference sequence). The CDR3 is 15 residues long. Full variable domain (remainder filled in from reference TRBV7-9 and TRBJ1-2): DTGVSQNPRHKITKRGQNVTFRCDPISEHNRLYWYRQTLGQGPEFLTYFQNEAQLEKSRLLSDRFSAERPKGSFSTLEIQRTEQGDSAMYLCASSLGGLTNYGYTFGSGTRLTVV.

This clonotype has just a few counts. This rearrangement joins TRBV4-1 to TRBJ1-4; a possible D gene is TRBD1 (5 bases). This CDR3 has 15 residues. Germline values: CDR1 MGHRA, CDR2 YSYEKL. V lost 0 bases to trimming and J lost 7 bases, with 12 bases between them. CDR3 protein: CASSQDWGRREKLFF. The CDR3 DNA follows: TGCGCCAGCAGCCAAGATTGGGGCCGGCGTGAAAAACTGTTTTTT.

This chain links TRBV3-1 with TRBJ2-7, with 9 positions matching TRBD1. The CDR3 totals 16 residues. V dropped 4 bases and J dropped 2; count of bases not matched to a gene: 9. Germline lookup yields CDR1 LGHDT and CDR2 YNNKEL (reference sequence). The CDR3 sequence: CASSRDGGQGTYEQYF. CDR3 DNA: TGTGCCAGCAGCCGAGATGGGGGACAGGGTACCTACGAGCAGTACTTC.

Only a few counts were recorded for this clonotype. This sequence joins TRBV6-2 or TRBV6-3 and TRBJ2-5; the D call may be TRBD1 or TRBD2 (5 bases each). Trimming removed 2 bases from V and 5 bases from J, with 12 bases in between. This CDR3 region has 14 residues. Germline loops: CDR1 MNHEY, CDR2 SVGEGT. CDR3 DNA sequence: TGTGCCAGCAGTTACGAGGGGACGGGGGAGACCCAGTACTTC. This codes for CASSYEGTGETQYF.

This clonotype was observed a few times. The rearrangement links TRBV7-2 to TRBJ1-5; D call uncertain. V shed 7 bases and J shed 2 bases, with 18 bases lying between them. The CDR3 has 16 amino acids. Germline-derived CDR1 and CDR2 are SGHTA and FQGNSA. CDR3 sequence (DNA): TGTGCCAGCACCCCGTTTGGACTCGGGGGCAATCAGCCCCAGCATTTT. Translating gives CASTPFGLGGNQPQHF.

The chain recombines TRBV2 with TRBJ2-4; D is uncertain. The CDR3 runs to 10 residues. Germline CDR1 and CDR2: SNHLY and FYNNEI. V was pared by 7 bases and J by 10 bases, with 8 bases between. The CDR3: CASTDGIQYF. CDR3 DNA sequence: TGTGCCAGCACTGACGGGATTCAGTACTTC.

The CDR3 sequence: CASSVGQDNEQYF. The DNA for the CDR3 is TGCGCCAGCAGCGTGGGACAGGATAACGAGCAGTACTTC. This sequence joins TRBV5-1 and TRBJ2-7; 8 bases agree with TRBD1. Germline V lookup: CDR1 SGHRS, CDR2 YFSETQ. With V trimmed by 4 bases and J by 5 bases, 5 bases remained unmatched. This CDR3 is 13 amino acids long.

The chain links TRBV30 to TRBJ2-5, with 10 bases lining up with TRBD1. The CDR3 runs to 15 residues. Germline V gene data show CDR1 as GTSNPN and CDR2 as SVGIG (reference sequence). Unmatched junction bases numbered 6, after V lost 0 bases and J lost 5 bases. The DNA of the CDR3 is TGTGCCTGGAGTGTACCGGGACAGGGGATGGAGACCCAGTACTTC. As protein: CAWSVPGQGMETQYF.

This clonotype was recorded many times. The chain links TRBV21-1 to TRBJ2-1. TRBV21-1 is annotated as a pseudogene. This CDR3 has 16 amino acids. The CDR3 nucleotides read TGTGCCAGCAGCAAAGGAAACATTCACTTCTACAATGAGCAGTTCTTC. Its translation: CASSKGNIHFYNEQFF.

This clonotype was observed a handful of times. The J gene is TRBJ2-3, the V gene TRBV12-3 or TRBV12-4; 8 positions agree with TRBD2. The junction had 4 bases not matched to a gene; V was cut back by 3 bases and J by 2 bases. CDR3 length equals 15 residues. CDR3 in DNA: TGTGCCAGCAGTTTCAGCGGGGGCGTCACAGATACGCAGTATTTT. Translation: CASSFSGGVTDTQYF.

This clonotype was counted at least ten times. For the CDR3, the DNA is TGCAGTGCTAGGAATCAGGGGGTAGAAACTGAAGCTTTCTTT. Translating gives CSARNQGVETEAFF. The rearrangement joins TRBV20-1 to TRBJ1-1; 7 nucleotides agree with TRBD1. CDR1 and CDR2 from the germline V gene are DFQATT and SNEGSKA (reference sequence). The CDR3 is 14 amino acids. Trimming took 3 bases from V and 5 from J; bases not matched to a gene: 9.

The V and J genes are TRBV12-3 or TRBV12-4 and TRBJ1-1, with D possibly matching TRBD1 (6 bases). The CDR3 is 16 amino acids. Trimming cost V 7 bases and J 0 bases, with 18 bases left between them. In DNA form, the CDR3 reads TGTGCCAGCACCTCCACCGGGGGGGCGATGAACACTGAAGCTTTCTTT. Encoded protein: CASTSTGGAMNTEAFF.

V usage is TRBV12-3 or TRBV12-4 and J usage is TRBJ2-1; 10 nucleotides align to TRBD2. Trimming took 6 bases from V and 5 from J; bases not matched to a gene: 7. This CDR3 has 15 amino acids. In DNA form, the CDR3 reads TGTGCCAGCAGCCTTGGACTAGCGGCCAACAATGAGCAGTTCTTC. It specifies CASSLGLAANNEQFF.

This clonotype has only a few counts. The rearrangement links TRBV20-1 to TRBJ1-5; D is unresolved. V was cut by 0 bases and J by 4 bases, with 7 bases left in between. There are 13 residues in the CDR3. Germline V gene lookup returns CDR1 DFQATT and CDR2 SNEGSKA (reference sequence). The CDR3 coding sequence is TGCAGTGCTAGAGAGGTACCTAATCAGCCCCAGCATTTT. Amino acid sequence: CSAREVPNQPQHF.

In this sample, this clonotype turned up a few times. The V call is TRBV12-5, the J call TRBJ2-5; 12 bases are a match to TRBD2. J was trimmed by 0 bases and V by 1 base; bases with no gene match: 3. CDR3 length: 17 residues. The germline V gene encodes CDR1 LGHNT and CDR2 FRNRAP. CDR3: CASGLGPSGGDQETQYF. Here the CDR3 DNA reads TGTGCTAGTGGTTTGGGCCCTAGCGGGGGGGACCAAGAGACCCAGTACTTC.

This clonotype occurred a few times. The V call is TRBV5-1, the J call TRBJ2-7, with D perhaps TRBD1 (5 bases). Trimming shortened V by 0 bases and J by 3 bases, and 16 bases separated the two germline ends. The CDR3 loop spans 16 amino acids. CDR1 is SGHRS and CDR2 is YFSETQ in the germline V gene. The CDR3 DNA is TGCGCCAGCAGCTTGGAATTCAGTATAGGACACTACGAGCAGTACTTC. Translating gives CASSLEFSIGHYEQYF.

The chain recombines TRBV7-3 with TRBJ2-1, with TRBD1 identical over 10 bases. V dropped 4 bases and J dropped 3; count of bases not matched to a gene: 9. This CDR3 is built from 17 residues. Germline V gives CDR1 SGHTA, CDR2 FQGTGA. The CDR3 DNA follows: TGTGCCAGCAGCTCCCCCAGACAGGGGGCTTTCTACAATGAGCAGTTCTTC. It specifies CASSSPRQGAFYNEQFF.

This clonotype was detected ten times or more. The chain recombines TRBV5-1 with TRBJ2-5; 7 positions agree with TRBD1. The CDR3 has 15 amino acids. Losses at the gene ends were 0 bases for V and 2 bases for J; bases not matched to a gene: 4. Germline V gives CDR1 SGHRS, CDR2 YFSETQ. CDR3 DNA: TGCGCCAGCAGCTTGGCAGGGACAGAGCAAGAGACCCAGTACTTC. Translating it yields CASSLAGTEQETQYF.